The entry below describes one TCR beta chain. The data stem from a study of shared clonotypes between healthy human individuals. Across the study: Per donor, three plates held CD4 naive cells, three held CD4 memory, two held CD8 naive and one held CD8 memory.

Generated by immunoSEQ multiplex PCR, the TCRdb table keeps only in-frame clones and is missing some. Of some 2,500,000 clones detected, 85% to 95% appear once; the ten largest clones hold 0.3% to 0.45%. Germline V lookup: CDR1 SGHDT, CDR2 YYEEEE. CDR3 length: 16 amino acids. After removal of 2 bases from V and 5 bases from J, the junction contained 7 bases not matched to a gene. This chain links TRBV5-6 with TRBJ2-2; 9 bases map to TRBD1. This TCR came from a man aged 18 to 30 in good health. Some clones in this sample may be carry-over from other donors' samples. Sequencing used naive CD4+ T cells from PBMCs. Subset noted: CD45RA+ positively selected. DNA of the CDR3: TGTGCCAGCAGCTTAGTACAGGGGGCTAGGACCGGGGAGCTGTTTTTT. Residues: CASSLVQGARTGELFF.